These 26 T cell receptor beta chains were sequenced from one sample in a study of blood T cell repertoires in COVID-19. Generated by immunoSEQ multiplex PCR, the TCRdb table keeps only in-frame clones and is missing some. The sample consists of 500,000 to 600,000 clones, about 89% of them appearing once. Input material: peripheral blood. These receptor sequences come from a woman between 45 and 65 years old with COVID-19, enrolled during active disease.

J is TRBJ2-1 and V is TRBV4-1; 11 bases are a match to TRBD1. This CDR3 is built from 16 residues. CDR1 and CDR2 (germline): MGHRA, YSYEKL. Germline trimming cut 4 bases from V and 3 bases from J; bases unmatched to any gene: 5. CDR3 nucleotides: TGCGCCAGCAGCCCTGCCGGGACAGGGGGCTACAATGAGCAGTTCTTC. Residues: CASSPAGTGGYNEQFF.

The chain couples TRBV27 to TRBJ2-2; D is perhaps TRBD1 (5 bases). The germline V gene has CDR1 MNHEY and CDR2 SMNVEV (reference sequence). V dropped 4 bases and J dropped 6 bases, with 12 bases sitting between them. The CDR3 covers 14 residues. The DNA of the CDR3 is TGTGCCAGCAGTTCCTGGACACGGCCCGGGGAGCTGTTTTTT. Translation gives CASSSWTRPGELFF.

This clone was detected only once. Other DNA sequences in this sample translate to the same CDR3. J is TRBJ2-7 and V is TRBV27, with a weak D call TRBD2 (5 bases). Trimming removed 0 bases from V and 3 bases from J, with 6 bases in between. Per the germline V gene, CDR1 is MNHEY and CDR2 is SMNVEV (reference sequence). This CDR3 is built from 13 residues. CDR3 nucleotides: TGTGCCAGCAGTTTATCAGGAGGCTACGAGCAGTACTTC. Amino acid sequence: CASSLSGGYEQYF.

This chain connects TRBV24-1 to TRBJ2-1; 9 bases are shared with TRBD2. The CDR3 is made up of 17 amino acids. Trimming took 8 bases from V and 1 from J; bases not matched to a gene: 11. CDR1 is KGHDR, CDR2 SFDVKD, per germline. CDR3: CATKASGEGRSYNEQFF. As DNA, the CDR3 is TGTGCCACCAAGGCTAGCGGGGAAGGTCGGTCCTACAATGAGCAGTTCTTC.

This clone was seen just once. The genes are TRBV7-2 and TRBJ2-4; 8 bases line up with TRBD1. The CDR3 covers 15 residues. Germline assignment: CDR1 SGHTA and CDR2 FQGNSA. V shed 5 bases and J 0 bases; nucleotides not matched to a gene: 3. CDR3 region: CASSPRGLAKNIQYF. CDR3 nucleotides: TGTGCCAGCAGCCCCAGGGGGCTAGCCAAAAACATTCAGTACTTC.

The chain recombines TRBV29-1 with TRBJ1-1, with D uncertain. Germline assignment: CDR1 SQVTM and CDR2 ANQGSEA. V lost 6 bases to trimming and J lost 6 bases, with 17 bases between them. The CDR3 length is 13 residues. The CDR3 DNA sequence: TGCAGCGTCGAGGATCTTCTAGAGGCTGAAGCTTTCTTT. Translated: CSVEDLLEAEAFF. Using reference TRBV29-1 and TRBJ1-1 for the parts outside the CDR3, the full variable domain is SAVISQKPSRDICQRGTSLTIQCQVDSQVTMMFWYRQQPGQSLTLIATANQGSEATYESGFVIDKFPISRPNLTFSTLTVSNMSPEDSSIYLCSVEDLLEAEAFFGQGTRLTVV.

A note on this clone: The sample has other DNA sequences that encode this CDR3 too. V usage is TRBV18 and J usage is TRBJ1-1; no clear D. Germline V gene sequence: CDR1 KGHSH, CDR2 LQKENI. CDR3 size: 14 residues. With 2 bases removed from V and 0 bases from J, the gap between germline ends came to 7 bases. The CDR3 spells CASSPGQMNTEAFF. The CDR3 DNA follows: TGTGCCAGCTCACCAGGCCAAATGAACACTGAAGCTTTCTTT.

The chain is built from TRBV29-1 and TRBJ1-2; 9 bases fit TRBD1. In germline, CDR1 is SQVTM, CDR2 ANQGSEA. Germline trimming cut 5 bases from V and 6 bases from J; bases unmatched to any gene: 1. The CDR3 is 11 amino acids. As DNA, the CDR3 is TGCAGCGTTAACAGGGGGCATGGCTACACCTTC. Protein sequence: CSVNRGHGYTF.

CDR3 sequence: CASSSNRGPGDIQYF. The CDR3, as DNA: TGCGCCAGCAGCTCCAACAGGGGGCCAGGGGACATTCAGTACTTC. V and J are TRBV5-1 and TRBJ2-4; TRBD1 aligns across 9 bases. Germline V gives CDR1 SGHRS, CDR2 YFSETQ. V was clipped by 3 bases and J by 8 bases; unmatched bases: 9. The CDR3 has 15 amino acids.

V gene TRBV9 combines with J gene TRBJ2-3; a weak D match, TRBD1 (6 bases). In germline, CDR1 is SGDLS, CDR2 YYNGEE. The CDR3 loop spans 13 amino acids. The V end was cut by 8 bases, the J end by 0 bases, with 10 bases between. CDR3 coding DNA: TGTGCCAGTAACAGGGATAGCACAGATACGCAGTATTTT. Translating gives CASNRDSTDTQYF.

The V and J genes are TRBV9 and TRBJ1-2; tentatively, D is TRBD1 (5 bases). The CDR3 totals 12 residues. Germline CDR1 SGDLS, CDR2 YYNGEE. Trimming took 5 bases from V and 10 from J, leaving 15 bases between them. This CDR3 is CASRGATYDYTF. CDR3 coding DNA: TGTGCCAGCAGAGGGGCAACCTACGACTACACCTTC.

The chain links TRBV19 to TRBJ1-2, with TRBD1 identical over 10 bases. Germline-derived CDR1 and CDR2 are LNHDA and SQIVND (reference sequence). CDR3 length equals 13 residues. V dropped 11 bases and J dropped 8; count of bases not matched to a gene: 11. CDR3 DNA sequence: TGTGCCTCGGGGAGACAGGGGGCGGTAGGCTACACCTTC. This translates into CASGRQGAVGYTF.

The chain links TRBV7-2 to TRBJ2-7; 8 positions agree with TRBD1. This CDR3 comprises 14 residues. The V segment lost 5 bases and the J segment 3 bases; nucleotides outside the gene matches: 6. CDR1 is SGHTA, CDR2 FQGNSA, per germline. CDR3 sequence: CASSPWTGSYEQYF. CDR3 DNA: TGTGCCAGCAGCCCATGGACAGGGAGCTACGAGCAGTACTTC.

This sequence joins TRBV30 and TRBJ2-3, with 11 bases aligning to TRBD2. Germline V gene sequence: CDR1 GTSNPN, CDR2 SVGIG (reference sequence). The V and J ends lost 1 base and 5 bases, in that order; junction bases with no gene match: 8. The CDR3 totals 16 residues. CDR3 in DNA: TGTGCCTGGAGTGCGGTAGCGGGGGGGCCGAGAGATACGCAGTATTTT. Its translation: CAWSAVAGGPRDTQYF.

The table lists this clone with a count of one. V is TRBV30 and J is TRBJ2-7, with D unresolved. The CDR3 spans 15 residues. V was shortened by 0 bases and J by 3 bases, with 15 bases between the two germline ends. Germline CDR1 and CDR2: GTSNPN and SVGIG (reference sequence). The CDR3 coding sequence is TGTGCCTGGAGTGTAGGAGTCAGAGAGGTCTACGAGCAGTACTTC. Translating it yields CAWSVGVREVYEQYF.

This sequence joins TRBV5-4 and TRBJ1-4, with D unclear. The CDR3 is made up of 16 amino acids. CDR1 SGHNT and CDR2 YYREEE come from the germline V gene (reference sequence). The V end lost 3 bases, the J end lost 0 bases, and 12 bases lay between the germline ends. In nucleotides, the CDR3 is TGTGCCAGCAGCTCGCAGACACAAGCAACTAATGAAAAACTGTTTTTT. This sequence encodes CASSSQTQATNEKLFF. The entire variable domain, with the rest obtained from reference TRBV5-4 and TRBJ1-4, is as follows: ETGVTQSPTHLIKTRGQQVTLRCSSQSGHNTVSWYQQALGQGPQFIFQYYREEENGRGNFPPRFSGLQFPNYSSELNVNALELDDSALYLCASSSQTQATNEKLFFGSGTQLSVL.

This clone was detected many times. The chain has TRBV6-1 and TRBJ1-5; 9 bases agree with TRBD1. Trimming took 2 bases from V and 6 from J; bases not matched to a gene: 5. Germline CDR1 MNHNS, CDR2 SASEGT. The CDR3 runs to 15 residues. CDR3 DNA: TGTGCCAGCAGTGAAACTACAGGGGGCGGTCAGCCCCAGCATTTT. It specifies CASSETTGGGQPQHF.

V and J are TRBV5-5 and TRBJ2-3, with a tentative D call TRBD1 (5 bases). Germline CDR1 and CDR2: SGHKS and YYEKEE (reference sequence). V lost 7 bases and J lost 8, with 8 bases in between. The CDR3 length is 10 residues. The CDR3 is CASAGSTQYF. The DNA for the CDR3 is TGTGCCAGCGCAGGGTCTACGCAGTATTTT.

V and J are TRBV30 and TRBJ1-4; tentative D call: TRBD1 (6 bases). CDR1 and CDR2 (germline): GTSNPN, SVGIG (reference sequence). V lost 8 bases and J lost 6, with 13 bases in between. The CDR3 totals 12 residues. CDR3 region: CAERTADEKLFF. The CDR3 DNA reads as TGTGCCGAGAGGACAGCTGATGAAAAACTGTTTTTT.

The genes are TRBV6-5 and TRBJ1-3; no reliable D call. Germline V lookup: CDR1 MNHEY, CDR2 SVGAGI. There are 16 residues in the CDR3. With 3 bases removed from V and 0 bases from J, the gap between germline ends came to 12 bases. The CDR3 region is CASSYDFLSSGNTIYF. The CDR3 DNA reads TGTGCCAGCAGTTATGACTTCTTGAGCTCTGGAAACACCATATATTTT.

This clone was seen once. The chain uses TRBV5-1 and TRBJ2-5; 9 positions agree with TRBD2. There are 16 residues in the CDR3. CDR1 and CDR2 from the germline V gene are SGHRS and YFSETQ. V shed 2 bases and J 2 bases; nucleotides not matched to a gene: 7. CDR3 protein: CASSLIAGVGQETQYF. As DNA, the CDR3 is TGCGCCAGCAGCTTAATAGCGGGGGTAGGGCAAGAGACCCAGTACTTC.

The chain recombines TRBV18 with TRBJ1-4; maybe TRBD1 (5 bases). CDR1 and CDR2 from the germline V gene are KGHSH and LQKENI. V was pared by 0 bases and J by 3 bases, with 8 bases between. The CDR3 spans 15 residues. This CDR3 is CASSPPGGANEKLFF. The CDR3 nucleotides are TGTGCCAGCTCACCACCCGGAGGGGCTAATGAAAAACTGTTTTTT.

This chain uses TRBV15 with TRBJ1-2; tentative D call: TRBD1 (5 bases). Germline V gene sequence: CDR1 LNHNV, CDR2 YYDKDF (reference sequence). Trimming cost V 0 bases and J 3 bases, with 5 bases left between them. The CDR3 covers 13 residues. Written as DNA, the CDR3 is TGTGCCACCAGCAGAGAACAGGACTATGGCTACACCTTC. Translation: CATSREQDYGYTF. The full variable domain, rest sourced from reference TRBV15 and TRBJ1-2, is DAMVIQNPRYQVTQFGKPVTLSCSQTLNHNVMYWYQQKSSQAPKLLFHYYDKDFNNEADTPDNFQSRRPNTSFCFLDIRSPGLGDTAMYLCATSREQDYGYTFGSGTRLTVV.

The chain uses TRBV7-2 and TRBJ2-1, with TRBD2 matching over 10 bases. The CDR3 covers 16 residues. CDR1 is SGHTA, CDR2 FQGNSA, per germline. Trimming cost V 5 bases and J 7 bases; bases outside gene matches: 11. In DNA, the CDR3 is TGTGCCAGCAGCCTTTTATCGAGCGGGGGGGCAAATGAGCAGTTCTTC. Its translation is CASSLLSSGGANEQFF.

The rearrangement joins TRBV27 to TRBJ1-5, with D possibly being TRBD1 (6 bases). This CDR3 is built from 14 residues. Trimming cost V 5 bases and J 6 bases, with 14 bases left between them. Germline lookup yields CDR1 MNHEY and CDR2 SMNVEV (reference sequence). Here the CDR3 DNA reads TGTGCCAGCAGTATTCTGGGGGCTGCTCAGCCCCAGCATTTT. Protein: CASSILGAAQPQHF.

The chain is built from TRBV5-1 and TRBJ2-1, with TRBD1 identical over 8 bases. Germline values: CDR1 SGHRS, CDR2 YFSETQ. The V and J ends lost 4 bases and 6 bases, in that order; junction bases with no gene match: 12. The CDR3 is 16 residues long. The CDR3 here is CASSSLQGAEGNEQFF. The CDR3 DNA follows: TGCGCCAGCAGCAGCCTGCAGGGGGCAGAGGGCAATGAGCAGTTCTTC. The entire variable domain, with the rest obtained from reference TRBV5-1 and TRBJ2-1, is as follows: KAGVTQTPRYLIKTRGQQVTLSCSPISGHRSVSWYQQTPGQGLQFLFEYFSETQRNKGNFPGRFSGRQFSNSRSEMNVSTLELGDSALYLCASSSLQGAEGNEQFFGPGTRLTVL.